This TCR beta chain was obtained from a study of graft-versus-host responses after intestinal transplantation. Germline lookup yields CDR1 SGHAT and CDR2 FQNNGV. The CDR3 consists of 16 residues. V gave up 7 bases and J gave up 0 bases, with 19 bases separating them. Using immunoSEQ multiplex PCR, the repertoire was profiled, and TCRdb retains in-frame clones only, with some absent. This sample has 55,000 to 85,000 clones, with 89% found just once. Study findings and constraints: Where graft-donor T cell macrochimerism was present, patients had high graft-versus-host to host-versus-graft clonal ratios in allografts.

This clone was picked up one time. Its specificity is unknown. This TCR was sampled from a human donor who received an intestinal transplant. This chain links TRBV11-2 with TRBJ2-7; D uncertain. The specimen comprised unstimulated CD8+ T cells sorted from spleen or lymph node cells, sampled before intestinal transplant. The CDR3 DNA reads as TGTGCCAGCACCCCGTTTTTACCCAGAAGCTCCTACGAGCAGTACTTC. Residues: CASTPFLPRSSYEQYF.